Following are 20 T cell receptor beta chains from one sample sequenced in a study of blood T cell dynamics during melanoma immunotherapy. Profiled with immunoSEQ multiplex PCR; TCRdb holds only in-frame clones, not every one. The sample holds about 17,000 clones, approximately 83% seen once. As for time point: pre-treatment baseline. The source material was blood, sampled from a patient treated with checkpoint blockade. These receptors originate from a human donor with melanoma.

This chain uses TRBV5-4 with TRBJ1-4; D call uncertain. Germline-derived CDR1 and CDR2 are SGHNT and YYREEE (reference sequence). The CDR3 length is 15 residues. The V end was cut by 3 bases, the J end by 8 bases, with 17 bases between. The CDR3 region has the DNA TGTGCCAGCAGCTCGTGGGAAGGGCGACTCGAAAAACTGTTTTTT. This translates into CASSSWEGRLEKLFF.

This chain connects TRBV29-1 to TRBJ2-1; the D is unclear. The CDR3 runs to 14 residues. Trimming left V 6 bases short and J 4 bases short, with 16 bases between. Germline V gene lookup returns CDR1 SQVTM and CDR2 ANQGSEA. CDR3: CSVRSLLSYNEQFF. CDR3 sequence (DNA): TGCAGCGTACGGAGTTTATTATCTTACAATGAGCAGTTCTTC.

This chain links TRBV7-2 with TRBJ2-5, with 8 bases aligning to TRBD1. Germline lookup yields CDR1 SGHTA and CDR2 FQGNSA. This CDR3 spans 15 amino acids. V shed 1 base and J 6 bases; nucleotides not matched to a gene: 7. The CDR3 nucleotides are TGTGCCAGCAGCTTAGGGACAGGGATTGGGAAGACCCAGTACTTC. Protein product: CASSLGTGIGKTQYF.

The chain carries TRBV6-6 and TRBJ2-5, with D perhaps assigned TRBD1 or TRBD2 (5 bases each). The V gene's germline CDR1 is MNHNY and CDR2 SVGAGI (reference sequence). This CDR3 spans 16 amino acids. Trimming left V 5 bases short and J 5 bases short, with 21 bases between. CDR3 in DNA: TGTGCCAGCAGTCCGCGGACCCCGAGGGGTTCTGAGACCCAGTACTTC. It codes for CASSPRTPRGSETQYF.

The gene calls are TRBV13 and TRBJ2-1, with 8 bases lining up with TRBD2. The CDR3 has 16 amino acids. After removal of 3 bases from V and 6 bases from J, the junction contained 10 bases not matched to a gene. From germline, CDR1 is PRHDT and CDR2 FYEKMQ (reference sequence). The CDR3 DNA reads as TGTGCCAGCAGCTTTCGTCAGCGGGAGTTTATCAATGAGCAGTTCTTC. Translating gives CASSFRQREFINEQFF.

This chain uses TRBV11-3 with TRBJ2-7; 10 bases are shared with TRBD1. This CDR3 has 15 residues. Germline V CDR1 and CDR2: SGHNT, YENEEA. Germline trimming cut 0 bases from V and 5 bases from J; bases unmatched to any gene: 4. CDR3 sequence reads: CASSLDGTGVHEQYF. DNA of the CDR3: TGTGCCAGCAGCTTAGATGGGACAGGGGTCCACGAGCAGTACTTC.

This rearrangement joins TRBV7-9 to TRBJ1-1, with 9 bases identical to TRBD1. This CDR3 region has 18 residues. Germline V lookup: CDR1 SEHNR, CDR2 FQNEAQ (reference sequence). V dropped 4 bases and J dropped 1; count of bases not matched to a gene: 13. Here the CDR3 reads CASSSRRGDREGNTEAFF. In nucleotides, the CDR3 is TGTGCCAGCAGCTCCAGGAGGGGGGACAGGGAGGGGAACACTGAAGCTTTCTTT.

J is TRBJ2-1 and V is TRBV9; 13 bases match TRBD2. This CDR3 is built from 16 residues. J lost 7 bases, V lost 3 bases, and 7 bases had no gene match. The V gene's germline CDR1 is SGDLS and CDR2 YYNGEE. The CDR3 reads CASSAPTSGRDNEQFF. In DNA form, the CDR3 reads TGTGCCAGCAGCGCCCCTACTAGCGGGAGGGATAATGAGCAGTTCTTC.

The chain has TRBV5-1 and TRBJ2-1, with 13 bases lining up with TRBD2. Germline V gives CDR1 SGHRS, CDR2 YFSETQ. The CDR3 length is 16 residues. J was trimmed by 6 bases and V by 4 bases; bases with no gene match: 7. The chain's CDR3 is CASSARLAGGLNEQFF. The CDR3 DNA sequence: TGCGCCAGCAGCGCCCGACTAGCGGGAGGCCTCAATGAGCAGTTCTTC.

V is TRBV14 and J is TRBJ2-1; D is unclear. The V end was cut by 5 bases, the J end by 4 bases, with 3 bases between. Germline V CDR1 and CDR2: SGHDN, FVKESK. The length of the CDR3 is 11 residues. CDR3 sequence reads: CASSTYNEQFF. CDR3 in DNA: TGTGCCAGCAGCACTTACAATGAGCAGTTCTTC.

This clone was observed once. V and J are TRBV6-6 and TRBJ1-1; 7 nucleotides line up with TRBD1. The CDR3 length is 15 residues. Unmatched junction bases numbered 3, after V lost 0 bases and J lost 2 bases. CDR1 MNHNY and CDR2 SVGAGI come from the germline V gene (reference sequence). DNA for the CDR3: TGTGCCAGCAGTTACTCGGGACAGCGAAACACTGAAGCTTTCTTT. Amino acids: CASSYSGQRNTEAFF.

This clone was observed once. This chain joins TRBV5-6 and TRBJ1-2; unclear D gene. CDR1 is SGHDT, CDR2 YYEEEE, per germline. This CDR3 has 14 residues. Trimming left V 0 bases short and J 6 bases short, with 12 bases between. CDR3 nucleotides: TGTGCCAGCAGCTTGGGCATGGGAGGCGATGGCTACACCTTC. Translation: CASSLGMGGDGYTF.

This clone was recorded a few times. CDR3: CASSMGLAYYEQYF. The CDR3 bases are TGTGCCAGCAGCATGGGACTAGCGTACTACGAGCAGTACTTC. V gene TRBV7-6 combines with J gene TRBJ2-7; 10 bases agree with TRBD2. The germline CDR1 and CDR2 sequences are SGHVS and FNYEAQ. Trimming removed 5 bases from V and 3 bases from J; junction bases left unmatched: 4. This CDR3 is 14 amino acids long.

This chain links TRBV28 with TRBJ2-1; 11 bases are a match to TRBD2. J gave up 8 bases and V 6 bases, and 9 bases lay outside the gene matches. This CDR3 has 15 amino acids. From germline, CDR1 is MDHEN and CDR2 SYDVKM. The CDR3 DNA follows: TGTGCCAGCAGCCAGACTAGCGGGATAATCGATGAGCAGTTCTTC. This sequence encodes CASSQTSGIIDEQFF.

V and J are TRBV11-3 and TRBJ2-5, with 9 nucleotides matching TRBD2. The CDR3 sequence is 17 residues long. The germline CDR1 and CDR2 sequences are SGHNT and YENEEA. V trimming: 5 bases; J trimming: 5 bases; junction bases outside the gene matches: 15. CDR3 nucleotide sequence: TGTGCCAGCAGCCAAGGGGCCGCGGGAGGGCCTTTGGAGACCCAGTACTTC. Its translation is CASSQGAAGGPLETQYF.

V is TRBV14 and J is TRBJ2-5; 10 bases are shared with TRBD2. CDR1 and CDR2 from the germline V gene are SGHDN and FVKESK. This CDR3 is 13 amino acids long. V gave up 8 bases and J gave up 7 bases; unmatched junction bases: 7. The CDR3 is CASSSGGHGTQYF. In DNA form, the CDR3 reads TGTGCCAGCTCTAGCGGGGGCCACGGGACCCAGTACTTC.

CDR3 DNA: TGTGCCAGCAGCTTAGTTAACGGGGAACCCCAAGATGAGCAGTTCTTC. This translates into CASSLVNGEPQDEQFF. This chain connects TRBV7-9 to TRBJ2-1; D is possibly TRBD2 (5 bases). V lost 1 base to trimming and J lost 8 bases, with 18 bases between them. Germline V gene lookup returns CDR1 SEHNR and CDR2 FQNEAQ (reference sequence). This CDR3 has 16 amino acids.

CDR3 DNA sequence: TGTGCCAGCAGTCCAGAGGGGGCGGTCAGCGAGCAGTACTTC. Its protein is CASSPEGAVSEQYF. The chain joins TRBV28 to TRBJ2-7, with 7 bases matching TRBD1. This CDR3 contains 14 residues. Germline CDR1 reads MDHEN; CDR2 reads SYDVKM. V lost 5 bases and J lost 6; bases outside the gene matches: 10. Variable domain in full (rest from reference TRBV28 and TRBJ2-7): DVKVTQSSRYLVKRTGEKVFLECVQDMDHENMFWYRQDPGLGLRLIYFSYDVKMKEKGDIPEGYSVSREKKERFSLILESASTNQTSMYLCASSPEGAVSEQYFGPGTRLTVT.

In this sample, this clone turned up a few times. The chain joins TRBV5-1 to TRBJ1-1; D unclear. This CDR3 contains 13 residues. Germline V gives CDR1 SGHRS, CDR2 YFSETQ. V dropped 6 bases and J dropped 3 bases, with 12 bases sitting between them. The DNA for the CDR3 is TGCGCCAGCACACTGGGGATAGACACTGAAGCTTTCTTT. Protein: CASTLGIDTEAFF.

The chain is built from TRBV7-3 and TRBJ2-7; D is perhaps TRBD1 (7 bases). Trimming cost V 5 bases and J 7 bases, with 18 bases left between them. The CDR3 is 14 amino acids. Germline V gene data show CDR1 as SGHTA and CDR2 as FQGTGA. For the CDR3, the DNA is TGTGCCAGCAGCATGAGACAGGGAGGTCAAGAGCAGTACTTC. Translation gives CASSMRQGGQEQYF.